Presented here are 14 T cell receptor beta chains from one specimen sequenced in a study of T cells after yellow fever vaccination. From the 5' RACE reads, TCRdb called clonotypes with MiXCR, one entry per CDR3 protein. Here the sample spans 27,000 or so distinct CDR3 sequences, over 3.5% being singletons. Material: PBMCs, either bulk or a sorted T-cell subset (CD4+, CD8+, memory, or dextramer-sorted; not recorded which), obtained on the day of the yellow fever booster vaccination. Receptors originate from a man younger than 30 who received the YFV17D yellow fever vaccine.

This clonotype has a handful of counts. The CDR3 nucleotides read TGCGCCAGCAGCTCTGACAGAGCTGATGAAAAACTGTTTTTT. Residues: CASSSDRADEKLFF. The gene calls are TRBV5-1 and TRBJ1-4; the D gene is possibly TRBD1 (5 bases). V was shortened by 3 bases and J by 6 bases, with 12 bases between the two germline ends. The CDR3 has 14 amino acids. The V gene's germline CDR1 is SGHRS and CDR2 YFSETQ. Full variable domain (rest looked up from reference TRBV5-1 and TRBJ1-4): KAGVTQTPRYLIKTRGQQVTLSCSPISGHRSVSWYQQTPGQGLQFLFEYFSETQRNKGNFPGRFSGRQFSNSRSEMNVSTLELGDSALYLCASSSDRADEKLFFGSGTQLSVL.

This clonotype appeared many times. This sequence joins TRBV7-2 and TRBJ1-1, with 9 bases that match TRBD1. This CDR3 comprises 14 residues. Trimming cost V 5 bases and J 7 bases; bases outside gene matches: 8. Germline values: CDR1 SGHTA, CDR2 FQGNSA. The CDR3 region is CASSTRQGEVEAFF. The CDR3 bases are TGTGCCAGCAGCACCAGACAGGGGGAGGTTGAAGCTTTCTTT.

This clonotype was seen repeatedly, ten times or more. V is TRBV7-9 and J is TRBJ1-5; the D gene is possibly TRBD1 (6 bases). Germline V gene lookup returns CDR1 SEHNR and CDR2 FQNEAQ (reference sequence). With 2 bases removed from V and 5 bases from J, the gap between germline ends came to 13 bases. The CDR3 totals 15 residues. CDR3 DNA sequence: TGTGCCAGCAGCTTATTTGCAGGGGCCGATCAGCCCCAGCATTTT. It specifies CASSLFAGADQPQHF. Together with reference TRBV7-9 and TRBJ1-5, the CDR3 gives the full variable domain: DTGVSQNPRHKITKRGQNVTFRCDPISEHNRLYWYRQTLGQGPEFLTYFQNEAQLEKSRLLSDRFSAERPKGSFSTLEIQRTEQGDSAMYLCASSLFAGADQPQHFGDGTRLSIL.

This clonotype was picked up a small number of times. V gene TRBV5-4 combines with J gene TRBJ2-3; D might be TRBD2 (6 bases). CDR1 and CDR2 from the germline V gene are SGHNT and YYREEE (reference sequence). This CDR3 is built from 15 residues. Trimming removed 7 bases at V and 1 base at J, with 16 bases between. CDR3: CASREWGGGTDTQYF. CDR3 sequence (DNA): TGTGCCAGCCGGGAGTGGGGCGGGGGCACAGATACGCAGTATTTT.

This clonotype was observed at least ten times. This chain links TRBV7-9 with TRBJ1-1, with D unclear. With 5 bases removed from V and 4 bases from J, the gap between germline ends came to 8 bases. CDR3 length equals 12 residues. Germline values: CDR1 SEHNR, CDR2 FQNEAQ (reference sequence). CDR3 nucleotides: TGTGCCAGCAGCGGAACTGCCACTGAAGCTTTCTTT. This gives the protein CASSGTATEAFF. Filled out from reference TRBV7-9 and TRBJ1-1, the complete variable domain reads DTGVSQNPRHKITKRGQNVTFRCDPISEHNRLYWYRQTLGQGPEFLTYFQNEAQLEKSRLLSDRFSAERPKGSFSTLEIQRTEQGDSAMYLCASSGTATEAFFGQGTRLTVV.

The chain uses TRBV4-3 and TRBJ1-3, with 9 bases that match TRBD1. Germline V gives CDR1 LGHNA, CDR2 YSLEER. J was trimmed by 4 bases and V by 0 bases; bases with no gene match: 7. CDR3 length: 17 amino acids. The CDR3: CASSQDLWTGAGNTIYF. In nucleotides, the CDR3 is TGCGCCAGCAGCCAAGATCTGTGGACAGGGGCCGGAAACACCATATATTTT.

In this sample, this clonotype turned up many times. This chain connects TRBV6-4 to TRBJ1-1; the D is unclear. The CDR3 totals 14 residues. V lost 5 bases, J lost 2 bases, and 12 bases lay in between. Germline assignment: CDR1 MRHNA and CDR2 SNTAGT. This CDR3 is CASSPGPDNTEAFF. Written as DNA, the CDR3 is TGTGCCAGCAGTCCCGGCCCCGATAACACTGAAGCTTTCTTT.

In its sample, this clonotype was seen a few times. J is TRBJ2-1 and V is TRBV3-1; 8 nucleotides match TRBD2. The CDR3 is 15 amino acids. In germline, CDR1 is LGHDT, CDR2 YNNKEL (reference sequence). V dropped 4 bases and J dropped 6; count of bases not matched to a gene: 8. Here the CDR3 reads CASSPSGGLGNEQFF. In DNA form, the CDR3 reads TGTGCCAGCAGCCCGAGCGGGGGACTGGGCAATGAGCAGTTCTTC.

At least ten counts were recorded for this clonotype. The V call is TRBV12-3 or TRBV12-4, the J call TRBJ2-3, with TRBD2 matching over 14 bases. V gave up 8 bases and J gave up 0 bases; unmatched junction bases: 13. There are 19 residues in the CDR3. CDR3 amino acids: CASSSSWGLAGESTDTQYF. In DNA, the CDR3 is TGTGCCAGCTCCTCAAGTTGGGGACTAGCGGGGGAAAGCACAGATACGCAGTATTTT.

At least ten counts were recorded for this clonotype. The chain combines TRBV5-1 with TRBJ2-5; possibly TRBD1 for D (6 bases). CDR3 length: 14 residues. CDR1 and CDR2 (germline): SGHRS, YFSETQ. Trimming shortened V by 2 bases and J by 5 bases, and 13 bases separated the two germline ends. CDR3 residues: CASSLLGALETQYF. The DNA of the CDR3 is TGCGCCAGCAGCTTACTGGGGGCGTTGGAGACCCAGTACTTC. The full variable domain, completed using reference TRBV5-1 and TRBJ2-5, is KAGVTQTPRYLIKTRGQQVTLSCSPISGHRSVSWYQQTPGQGLQFLFEYFSETQRNKGNFPGRFSGRQFSNSRSEMNVSTLELGDSALYLCASSLLGALETQYFGPGTRLLVL.

This clonotype occurred many times. The rearrangement links TRBV7-2 to TRBJ2-7, with no clear D. The CDR3 is made up of 14 amino acids. Germline loops: CDR1 SGHTA, CDR2 FQGNSA. Trimming removed 4 bases at V and 3 bases at J, with 13 bases between. The CDR3 here is CASSSRTLDYEQYF. CDR3 coding DNA: TGTGCCAGCAGCTCACGGACCCTAGACTACGAGCAGTACTTC.

The table lists this clonotype with many counts. The J gene is TRBJ1-1, the V gene TRBV18; TRBD1 is a possible D gene (6 bases). Trimming removed 3 bases at V and 10 bases at J, with 12 bases between. The V gene's germline CDR1 is KGHSH and CDR2 LQKENI. The CDR3 runs to 12 residues. As DNA, the CDR3 is TGTGCCAGCTCACCGGACAGTGGAGCAGCTTTCTTT. Translated, it gives CASSPDSGAAFF. The complete variable domain, with remaining parts taken from reference TRBV18 and TRBJ1-1, reads NAGVMQNPRHLVRRRGQEARLRCSPMKGHSHVYWYRQLPEEGLKFMVYLQKENIIDESGMPKERFSAEFPKEGPSILRIQQVVRGDSAAYFCASSPDSGAAFFGQGTRLTVV.

This clonotype was observed at least ten times. The chain employs TRBV15 and TRBJ2-1, with 8 bases lining up with TRBD2. Germline CDR1 and CDR2: LNHNV and YYDKDF (reference sequence). This CDR3 contains 15 residues. Unmatched junction bases numbered 13, after V lost 0 bases and J lost 15 bases. CDR3 in amino acids: CATSRDQASGFLRFF. The CDR3 DNA reads as TGTGCCACCAGCAGAGATCAGGCTAGCGGGTTTCTTCGGTTCTTC.

This clonotype was detected many times. The chain links TRBV6-5 to TRBJ2-5; 8 nucleotides align to TRBD1. Germline CDR1 reads MNHEY; CDR2 reads SVGAGI. Trimming removed 2 bases from V and 5 bases from J; junction bases left unmatched: 4. The CDR3 is 14 residues long. The CDR3: CASSYPGGTETQYF. The DNA of the CDR3 is TGTGCCAGCAGTTACCCAGGGGGCACGGAGACCCAGTACTTC.